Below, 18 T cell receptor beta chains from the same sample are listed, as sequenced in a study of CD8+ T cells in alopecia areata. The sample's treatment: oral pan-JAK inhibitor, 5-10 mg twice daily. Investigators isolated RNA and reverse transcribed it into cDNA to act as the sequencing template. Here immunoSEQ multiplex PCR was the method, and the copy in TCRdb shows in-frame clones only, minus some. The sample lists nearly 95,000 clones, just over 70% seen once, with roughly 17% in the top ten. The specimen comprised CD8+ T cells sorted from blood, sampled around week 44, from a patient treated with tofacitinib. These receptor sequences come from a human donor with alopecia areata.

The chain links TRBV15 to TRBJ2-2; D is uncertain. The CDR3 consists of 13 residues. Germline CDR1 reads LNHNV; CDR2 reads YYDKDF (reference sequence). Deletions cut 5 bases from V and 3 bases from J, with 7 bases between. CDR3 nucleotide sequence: TGTGCCACCAGCGCGATTGACACCGGGGAGCTGTTTTTT. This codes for CATSAIDTGELFF.

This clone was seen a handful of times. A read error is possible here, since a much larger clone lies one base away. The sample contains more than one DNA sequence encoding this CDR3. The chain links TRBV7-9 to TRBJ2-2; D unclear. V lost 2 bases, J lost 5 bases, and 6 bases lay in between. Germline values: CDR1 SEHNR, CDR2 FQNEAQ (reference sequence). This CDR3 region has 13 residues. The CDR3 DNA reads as TGTGCCAGCAGCTTAATTGGGACCGGGGAGCTGTTTTTT. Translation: CASSLIGTGELFF.

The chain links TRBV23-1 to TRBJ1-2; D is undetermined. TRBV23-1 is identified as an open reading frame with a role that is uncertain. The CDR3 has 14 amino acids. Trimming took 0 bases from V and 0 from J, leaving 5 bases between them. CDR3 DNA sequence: TGCGCCAGCAGTCAATCGAGACCTAACTATGGCTACACCTTC. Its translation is CASSQSRPNYGYTF.

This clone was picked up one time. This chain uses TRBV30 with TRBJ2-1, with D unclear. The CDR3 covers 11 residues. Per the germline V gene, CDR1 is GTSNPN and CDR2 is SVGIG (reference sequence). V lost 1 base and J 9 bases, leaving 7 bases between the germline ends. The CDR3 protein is CAWSAKVEQFF. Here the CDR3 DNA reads TGTGCCTGGAGTGCTAAAGTTGAGCAGTTCTTC.

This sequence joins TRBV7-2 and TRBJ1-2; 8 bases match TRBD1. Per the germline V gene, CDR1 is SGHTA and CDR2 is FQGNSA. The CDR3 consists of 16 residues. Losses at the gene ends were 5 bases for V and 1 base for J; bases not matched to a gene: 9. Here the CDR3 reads CASSKKGQGSNYGYTF. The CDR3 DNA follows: TGTGCCAGCAGCAAGAAAGGACAGGGTAGTAACTATGGCTACACCTTC.

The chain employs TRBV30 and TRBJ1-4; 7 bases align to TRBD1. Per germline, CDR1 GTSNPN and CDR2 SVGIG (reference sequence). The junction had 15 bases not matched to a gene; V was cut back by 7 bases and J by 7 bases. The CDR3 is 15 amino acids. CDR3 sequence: CASAGAGQNFEKLFF. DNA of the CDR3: TGTGCCTCAGCGGGTGCGGGACAGAATTTTGAAAAACTGTTTTTT.

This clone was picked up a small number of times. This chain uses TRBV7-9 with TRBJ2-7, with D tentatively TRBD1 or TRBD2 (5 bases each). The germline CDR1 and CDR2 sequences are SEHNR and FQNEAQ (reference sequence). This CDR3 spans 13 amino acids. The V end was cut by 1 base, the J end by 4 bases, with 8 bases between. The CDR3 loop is CASSLDWGYEQYF. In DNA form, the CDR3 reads TGTGCCAGCAGCTTAGACTGGGGGTACGAGCAGTACTTC. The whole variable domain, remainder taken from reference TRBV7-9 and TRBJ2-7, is DTGVSQNPRHKITKRGQNVTFRCDPISEHNRLYWYRQTLGQGPEFLTYFQNEAQLEKSRLLSDRFSAERPKGSFSTLEIQRTEQGDSAMYLCASSLDWGYEQYFGPGTRLTVT.

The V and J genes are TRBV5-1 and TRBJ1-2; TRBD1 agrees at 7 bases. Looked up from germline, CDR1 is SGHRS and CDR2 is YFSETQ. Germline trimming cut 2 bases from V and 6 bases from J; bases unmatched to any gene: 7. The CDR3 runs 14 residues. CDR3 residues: CASSFDQGGDGYTF. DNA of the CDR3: TGCGCCAGCAGCTTCGACCAGGGGGGCGATGGCTACACCTTC.

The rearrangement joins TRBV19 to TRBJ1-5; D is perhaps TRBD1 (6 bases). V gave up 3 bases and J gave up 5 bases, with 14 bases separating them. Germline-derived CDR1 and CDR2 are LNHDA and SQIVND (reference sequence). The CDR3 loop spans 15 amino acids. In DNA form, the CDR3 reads TGTGCCAGTAGTATCGGGGCAGGGGCCGATCAGCCCCAGCATTTT. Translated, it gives CASSIGAGADQPQHF.

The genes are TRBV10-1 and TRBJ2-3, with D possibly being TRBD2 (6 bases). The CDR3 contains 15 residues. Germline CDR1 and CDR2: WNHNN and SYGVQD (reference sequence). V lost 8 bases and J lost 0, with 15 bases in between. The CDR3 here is CASSDGGSSTDTQYF. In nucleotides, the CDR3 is TGCGCCAGCTCTGACGGGGGTTCTAGCACAGATACGCAGTATTTT.

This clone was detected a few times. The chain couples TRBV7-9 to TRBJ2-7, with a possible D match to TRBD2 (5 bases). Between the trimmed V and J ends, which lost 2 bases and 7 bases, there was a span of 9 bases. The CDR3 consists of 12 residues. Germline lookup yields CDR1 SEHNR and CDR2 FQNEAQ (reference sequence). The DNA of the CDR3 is TGTGCCAGCAGCTTAACCGGGGTTGAGCAGTACTTC. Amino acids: CASSLTGVEQYF.

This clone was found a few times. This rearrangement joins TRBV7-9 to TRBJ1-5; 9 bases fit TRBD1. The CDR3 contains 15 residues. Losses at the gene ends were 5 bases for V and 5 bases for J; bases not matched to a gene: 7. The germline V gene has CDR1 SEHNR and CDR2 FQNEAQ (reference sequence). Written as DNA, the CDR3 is TGTGCCAGCAGCCCAACAGGGGGCGCATATCAGCCCCAGCATTTT. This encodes CASSPTGGAYQPQHF.

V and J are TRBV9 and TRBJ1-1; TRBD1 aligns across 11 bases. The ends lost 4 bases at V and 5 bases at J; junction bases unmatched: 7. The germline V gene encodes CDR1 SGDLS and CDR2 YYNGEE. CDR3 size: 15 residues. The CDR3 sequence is CASSLPGTGGTEAFF. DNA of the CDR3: TGTGCCAGCAGCTTACCCGGGACAGGGGGTACTGAAGCTTTCTTT.

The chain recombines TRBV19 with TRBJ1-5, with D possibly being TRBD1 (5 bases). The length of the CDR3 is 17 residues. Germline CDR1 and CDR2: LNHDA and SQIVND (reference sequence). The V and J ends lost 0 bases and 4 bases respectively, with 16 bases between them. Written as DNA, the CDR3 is TGTGCCAGTAGTATAGATCTATTCGGGGGAGAGAATCAGCCCCAGCATTTT. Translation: CASSIDLFGGENQPQHF.

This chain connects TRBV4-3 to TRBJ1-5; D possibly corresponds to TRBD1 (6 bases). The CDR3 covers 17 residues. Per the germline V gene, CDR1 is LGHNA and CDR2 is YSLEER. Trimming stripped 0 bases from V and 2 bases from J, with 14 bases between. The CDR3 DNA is TGCGCCAGCAGCCAAGACCTGGACAGCGTCGGCAATCAGCCCCAGCATTTT. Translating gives CASSQDLDSVGNQPQHF.

The CDR3: CASSGPSGGAGEQYF. The DNA of the CDR3 is TGCGCCAGCAGTGGTCCTAGCGGGGGGGCTGGCGAGCAGTACTTC. The J gene is TRBJ2-7, the V gene TRBV10-2; 12 nucleotides line up with TRBD2. Germline V gives CDR1 WSHSY, CDR2 SAAADI. The junction had 7 bases not matched to a gene; V was cut back by 4 bases and J by 6 bases. CDR3 length: 15 amino acids.

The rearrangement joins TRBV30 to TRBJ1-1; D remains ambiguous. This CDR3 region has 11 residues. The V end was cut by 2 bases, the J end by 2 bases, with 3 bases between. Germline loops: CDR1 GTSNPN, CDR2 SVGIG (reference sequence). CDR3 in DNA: TGTGCCTGGAGTAGAAACACTGAAGCTTTCTTT. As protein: CAWSRNTEAFF.

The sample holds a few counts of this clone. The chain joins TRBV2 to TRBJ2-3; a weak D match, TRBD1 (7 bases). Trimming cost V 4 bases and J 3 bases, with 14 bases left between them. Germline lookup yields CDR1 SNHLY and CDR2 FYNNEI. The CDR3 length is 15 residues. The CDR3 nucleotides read TGTGCCAGCAGTGGAGAGACAGGGAGGACAGATACGCAGTATTTT. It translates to CASSGETGRTDTQYF.